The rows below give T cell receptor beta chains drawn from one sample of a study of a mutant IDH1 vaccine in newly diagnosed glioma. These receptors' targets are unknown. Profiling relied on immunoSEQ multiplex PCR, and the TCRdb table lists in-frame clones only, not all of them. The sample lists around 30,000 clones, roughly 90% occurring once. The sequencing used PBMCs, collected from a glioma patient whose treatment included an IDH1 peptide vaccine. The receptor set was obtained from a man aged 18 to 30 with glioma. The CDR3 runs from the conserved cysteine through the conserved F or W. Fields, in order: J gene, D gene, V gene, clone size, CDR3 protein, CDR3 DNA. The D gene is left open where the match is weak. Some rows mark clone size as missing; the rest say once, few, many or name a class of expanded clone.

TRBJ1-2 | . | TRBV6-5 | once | CASSPGTGYGYTF | TGTGCCAGCAGTCCGGGGACGGGCTATGGCTACACCTTC
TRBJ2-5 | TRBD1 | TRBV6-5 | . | CASRGTGGKTQYF | TGTGCCAGCAGGGGGACAGGGGGGAAGACCCAGTACTTC
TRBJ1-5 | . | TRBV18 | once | CASSAGFRNQPQHF | TGTGCCAGCTCGGCAGGGTTCCGCAATCAGCCCCAGCATTTT
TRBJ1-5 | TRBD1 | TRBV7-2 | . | CASSLGQGVGQPQHF | TGTGCCAGCAGCTTAGGGCAGGGGGTCGGTCAGCCCCAGCATTTT
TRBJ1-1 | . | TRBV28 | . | CASRSGLNTEAFF | TGTGCCAGCAGATCTGGGCTGAACACTGAAGCTTTCTTT
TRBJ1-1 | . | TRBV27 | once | CASSLRNGAGAFF | TGTGCCAGCAGTTTACGGAACGGGGCAGGAGCTTTCTTT
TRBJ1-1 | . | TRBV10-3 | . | CAISEGPGRGTEAFF | TGTGCCATCAGTGAGGGACCCGGACGTGGGACTGAAGCTTTCTTT
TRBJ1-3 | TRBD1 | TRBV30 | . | CASDRVGSGNTIYF | TGTGCCTCGGACAGGGTGGGAAGTGGAAACACCATATATTTT
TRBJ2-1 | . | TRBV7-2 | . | CASSLGPSEQFF | TGTGCCAGCAGCTTAGGACCAAGTGAGCAGTTCTTC
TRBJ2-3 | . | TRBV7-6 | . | CASSLDNTDTQYF | TGTGCCAGCAGCTTGGACAACACAGATACGCAGTATTTT
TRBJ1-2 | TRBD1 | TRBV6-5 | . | CASTKIDRAGGYTF | TGTGCCAGCACCAAAATTGACAGGGCGGGTGGCTACACCTTC
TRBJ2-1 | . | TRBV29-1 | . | CSTYAAAEQFF | TGCAGCACCTACGCGGCGGCTGAGCAGTTCTTC
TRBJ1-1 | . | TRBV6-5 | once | CASRRDIGRTEAFF | TGTGCCAGCAGAAGAGACATTGGGAGGACTGAAGCTTTCTTT
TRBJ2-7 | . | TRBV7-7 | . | CASSQNPGAYEQYF | TGTGCCAGCAGCCAAAACCCGGGTGCCTACGAGCAGTACTTC
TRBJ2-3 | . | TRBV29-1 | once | CSVDGVGADTQYF | TGCAGCGTTGATGGGGTAGGGGCAGATACGCAGTATTTT
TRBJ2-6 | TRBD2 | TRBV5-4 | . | CASSWRGSLHSGANVLTF | TGTGCCAGCAGCTGGCGGGGGTCCCTCCACTCTGGGGCCAACGTCCTGACTTTC
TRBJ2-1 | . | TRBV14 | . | CASSSGLLSSYNEQFF | TGTGCCAGCAGCTCGGGACTTCTCAGCTCCTACAATGAGCAGTTCTTC
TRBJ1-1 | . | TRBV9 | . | CASSANSQGATEAFF | TGTGCCAGCAGCGCCAACTCACAGGGTGCCACTGAAGCTTTCTTT
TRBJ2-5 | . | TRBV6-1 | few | CASNSRRQETQYF | TGTGCCAGCAATTCAAGACGCCAAGAGACCCAGTACTTC
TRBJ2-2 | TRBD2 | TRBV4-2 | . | CASSQALLAGGSTGELFF | TGTGCCAGCAGCCAAGCCCTTCTAGCGGGAGGAAGCACCGGGGAGCTGTTTTTT
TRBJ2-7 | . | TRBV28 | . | CASSLVGNYEQYF | TGTGCCAGCAGTTTAGTGGGAAACTACGAGCAGTACTTC
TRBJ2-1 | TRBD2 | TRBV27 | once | CASSGGTSANNEQFF | TGTGCCAGCAGTGGAGGGACTAGCGCTAACAATGAGCAGTTCTTC
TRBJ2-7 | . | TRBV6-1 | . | CASSGGVPPHEQYF | TGTGCCAGCAGTGGCGGGGTTCCCCCCCACGAGCAGTACTTC
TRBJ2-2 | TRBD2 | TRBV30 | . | CAWRMGGVAGELFF | TGTGCCTGGAGAATGGGGGGGGTGGCCGGGGAGCTGTTTTTT
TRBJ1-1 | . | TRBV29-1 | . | CSVPDWNTEAFF | TGCAGCGTTCCGGACTGGAACACTGAAGCTTTCTTT
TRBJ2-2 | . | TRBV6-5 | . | CASSTEVGELFF | TGTGCCAGCAGTACAGAGGTCGGGGAGCTGTTTTTT
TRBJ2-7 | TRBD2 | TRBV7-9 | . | CASSLVGLAGDEQYF | TGTGCCAGCAGCTTAGTGGGACTAGCGGGAGACGAGCAGTACTTC
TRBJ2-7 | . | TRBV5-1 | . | CASSLSTTSEQYF | TGCGCCAGCAGCTTGTCAACCACGTCCGAGCAGTACTTC
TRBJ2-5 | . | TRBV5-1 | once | CASSLAGGETQYF | TGCGCCAGCAGCTTGGCAGGGGGGGAGACCCAGTACTTC
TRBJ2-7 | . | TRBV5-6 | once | CASSPVGAEQYF | TGTGCCAGCAGCCCCGTAGGTGCCGAGCAGTACTTC
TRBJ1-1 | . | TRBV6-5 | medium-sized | CASSLTSNTEAFF | TGTGCCAGCAGTTTGACATCGAACACTGAAGCTTTCTTT
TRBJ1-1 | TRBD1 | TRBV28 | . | CASIPGQGRAFF | TGTGCCAGCATCCCCGGACAGGGTCGCGCTTTCTTT
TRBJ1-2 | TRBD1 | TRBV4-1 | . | CASSPATGTGNSYGYTF | TGCGCCAGCAGCCCTGCTACGGGGACAGGGAATTCCTATGGCTACACCTTC
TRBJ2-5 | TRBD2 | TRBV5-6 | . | CASSGRTSGWKETQYF | TGTGCCAGCAGCGGACGGACTAGCGGGTGGAAAGAGACCCAGTACTTC
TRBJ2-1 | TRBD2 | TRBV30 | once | CACKSYLAGVYNEQFF | TGTGCCTGTAAGTCGTATCTAGCGGGAGTGTACAATGAGCAGTTCTTC
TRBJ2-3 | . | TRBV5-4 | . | CASSGTSAPNTQYF | TGTGCCAGCAGCGGAACTAGTGCCCCGAATACGCAGTATTTT
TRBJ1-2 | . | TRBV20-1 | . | CRPEGDYGYTF | TGCAGGCCCGAGGGGGACTATGGCTACACCTTC
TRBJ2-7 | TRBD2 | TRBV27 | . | CASLLTGGPTGTSGKPYF | TGTGCCAGCCTCTTGACAGGGGGGCCAACCGGGACTAGCGGGAAACCGTACTTC
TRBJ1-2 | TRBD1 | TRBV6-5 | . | CASSRQGNYGYTF | TGTGCCAGCAGTCGACAGGGGAACTATGGCTACACCTTC
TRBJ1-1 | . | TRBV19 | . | CASKEGTEAFF | TGTGCCAGTAAGGAGGGCACTGAAGCTTTCTTT
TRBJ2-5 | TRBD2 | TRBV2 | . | CASTQRGGSGWQETQYF | TGTGCCAGCACCCAACGGGGGGGAAGCGGGTGGCAAGAGACCCAGTACTTC
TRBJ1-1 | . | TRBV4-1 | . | CATSGLGTEAFF | TGCGCCACCTCCGGGCTGGGGACTGAAGCTTTCTTT
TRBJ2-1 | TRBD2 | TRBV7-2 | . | CASSLTSGRHYNEQFF | TGTGCCAGCAGCTTGACTAGCGGGAGGCATTACAATGAGCAGTTCTTC
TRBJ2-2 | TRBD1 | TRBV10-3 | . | CAISELRTGRTGELFF | TGTGCCATCAGTGAGCTCAGGACAGGTCGCACCGGGGAGCTGTTTTTT
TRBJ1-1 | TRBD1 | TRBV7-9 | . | CASSSTGRYTEAFF | TGTGCCAGCAGCTCGACAGGGCGGTACACTGAAGCTTTCTTT
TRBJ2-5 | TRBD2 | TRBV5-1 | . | CASSPSGRVVETQYF | TGCGCCAGCAGCCCGAGCGGGAGGGTAGTTGAGACCCAGTACTTC